This TCR beta chain was profiled in a study of identical twins. CDR3 length equals 15 residues. V gave up 0 bases and J gave up 6 bases, with 11 bases separating them. The V gene's germline CDR1 is LNHNV and CDR2 YYDKDF (reference sequence). A universal primer site came from template switching; cDNA carried unique molecular identifiers. TCRdb called the 5' RACE reads again in MiXCR, with one record for every CDR3 protein. The sample holds a few hundred thousand distinct CDR3 sequences; around 9.7% are singletons and the top ten take 7.5% to 9.5%. Study-wide points: Clonotypes of the beta chain that were abundant in cord blood carried fewer insertions (memory repertoires showed none). Model-predicted out-of-frame TCR alpha sharing fell below observed values in monozygotic twins. Excess sharing by twins proved weaker in beta out-of-frame sequences.

In regard to this clonotype: Its specificity is unknown.

Sequenced material: naive T cells sorted from blood. The V call is TRBV15, the J call TRBJ1-4; D not resolved. The source is a woman aged 50 to 65 in good health. CDR3 loop: CATSRDRDWHEKLFF. DNA for the CDR3: TGTGCCACCAGCAGAGATCGGGATTGGCATGAAAAACTGTTTTTT.